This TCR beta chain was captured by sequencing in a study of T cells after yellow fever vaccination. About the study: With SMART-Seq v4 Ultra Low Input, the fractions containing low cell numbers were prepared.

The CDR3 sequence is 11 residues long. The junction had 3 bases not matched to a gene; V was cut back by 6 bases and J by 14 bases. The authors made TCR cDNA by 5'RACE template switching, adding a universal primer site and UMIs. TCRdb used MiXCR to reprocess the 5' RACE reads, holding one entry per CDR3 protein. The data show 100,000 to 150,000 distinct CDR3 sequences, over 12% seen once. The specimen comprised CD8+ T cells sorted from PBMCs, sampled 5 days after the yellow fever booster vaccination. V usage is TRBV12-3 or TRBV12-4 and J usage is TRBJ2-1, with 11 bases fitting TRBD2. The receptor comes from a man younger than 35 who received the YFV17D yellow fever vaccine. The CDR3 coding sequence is TGTGCCAGCAGGGGGACTAGCGGCGAGTTCTTC. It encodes CASRGTSGEFF.